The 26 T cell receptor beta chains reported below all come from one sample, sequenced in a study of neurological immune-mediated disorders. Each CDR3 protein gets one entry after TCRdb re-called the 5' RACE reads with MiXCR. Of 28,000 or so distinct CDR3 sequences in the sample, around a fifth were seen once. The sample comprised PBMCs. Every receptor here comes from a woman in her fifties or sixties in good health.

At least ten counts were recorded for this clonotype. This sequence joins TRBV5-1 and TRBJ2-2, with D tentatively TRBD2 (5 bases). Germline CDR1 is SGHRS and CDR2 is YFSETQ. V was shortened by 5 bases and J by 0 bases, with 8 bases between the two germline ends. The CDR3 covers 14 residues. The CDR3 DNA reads TGCGCCAGCAGGGCGGACTCGAACACCGGGGAGCTGTTTTTT. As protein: CASRADSNTGELFF.

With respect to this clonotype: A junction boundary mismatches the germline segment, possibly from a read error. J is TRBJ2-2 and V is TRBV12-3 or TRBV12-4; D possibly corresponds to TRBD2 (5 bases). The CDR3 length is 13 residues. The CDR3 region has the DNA TGTGCTAACCGACACCGAAACACCGGGGAGCTGATTTTT. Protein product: CANRHRNTGELIF.

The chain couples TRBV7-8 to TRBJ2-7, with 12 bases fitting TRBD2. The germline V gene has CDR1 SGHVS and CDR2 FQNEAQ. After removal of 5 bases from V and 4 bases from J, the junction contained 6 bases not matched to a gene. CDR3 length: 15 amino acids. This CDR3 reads CASSPRTSGEYEQYF. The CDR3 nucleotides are TGTGCCAGCAGCCCCAGGACTAGCGGGGAGTACGAGCAGTACTTC.

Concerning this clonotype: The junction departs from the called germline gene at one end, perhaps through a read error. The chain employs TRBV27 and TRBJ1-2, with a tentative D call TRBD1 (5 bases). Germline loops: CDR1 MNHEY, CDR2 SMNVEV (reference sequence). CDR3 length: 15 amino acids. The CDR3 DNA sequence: TGTGCAAGCAGTTTAGGAGGGGCTAATAACTATTGCTACACCTTC. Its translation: CASSLGGANNYCYTF.

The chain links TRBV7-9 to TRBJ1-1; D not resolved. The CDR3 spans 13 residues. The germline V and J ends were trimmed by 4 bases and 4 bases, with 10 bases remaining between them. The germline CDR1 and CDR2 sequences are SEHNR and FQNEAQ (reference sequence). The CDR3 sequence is CASSSLSVTEAFF. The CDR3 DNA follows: TGTGCCAGCAGCTCCCTTTCGGTCACTGAAGCTTTCTTT.

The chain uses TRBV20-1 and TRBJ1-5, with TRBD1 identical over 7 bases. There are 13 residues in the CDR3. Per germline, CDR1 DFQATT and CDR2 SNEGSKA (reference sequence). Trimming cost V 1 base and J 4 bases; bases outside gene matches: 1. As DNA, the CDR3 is TGCAGTGCTAGAGGGGACAGTAATCAGCCCCAGCATTTT. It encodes CSARGDSNQPQHF.

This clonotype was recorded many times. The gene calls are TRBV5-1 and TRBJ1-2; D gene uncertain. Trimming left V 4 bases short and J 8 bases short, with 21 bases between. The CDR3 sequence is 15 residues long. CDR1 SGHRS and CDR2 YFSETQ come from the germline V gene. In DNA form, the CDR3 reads TGCGCCAGCAGCCAAAGCATGGGAGTCAGCGGCGGCTACACCTTC. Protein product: CASSQSMGVSGGYTF.

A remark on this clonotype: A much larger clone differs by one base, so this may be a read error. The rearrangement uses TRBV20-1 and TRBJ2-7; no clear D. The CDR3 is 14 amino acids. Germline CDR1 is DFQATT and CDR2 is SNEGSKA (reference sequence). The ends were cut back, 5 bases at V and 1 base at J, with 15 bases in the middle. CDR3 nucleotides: TGCAGTGCTGCACACATGGGCTTGTCCTACGAGCAGTACTTC. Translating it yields CSAAHMGLSYEQYF.

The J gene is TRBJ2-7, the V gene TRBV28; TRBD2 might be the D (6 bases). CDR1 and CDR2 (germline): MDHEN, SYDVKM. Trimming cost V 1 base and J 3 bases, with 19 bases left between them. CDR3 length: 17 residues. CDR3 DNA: TGTGCCAGCAGTTTATTTGAGGGAGCGGGCTTACTCTACGAGCAGTACTTC. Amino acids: CASSLFEGAGLLYEQYF. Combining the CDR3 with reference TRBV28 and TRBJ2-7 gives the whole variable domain DVKVTQSSRYLVKRTGEKVFLECVQDMDHENMFWYRQDPGLGLRLIYFSYDVKMKEKGDIPEGYSVSREKKERFSLILESASTNQTSMYLCASSLFEGAGLLYEQYFGPGTRLTVT.

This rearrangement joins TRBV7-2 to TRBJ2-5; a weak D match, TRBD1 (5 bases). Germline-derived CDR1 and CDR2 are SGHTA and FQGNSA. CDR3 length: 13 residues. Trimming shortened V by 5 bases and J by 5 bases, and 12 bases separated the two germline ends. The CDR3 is CASSPGWGETQYF. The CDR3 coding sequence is TGTGCCAGCAGCCCAGGGTGGGGTGAGACCCAGTACTTC.

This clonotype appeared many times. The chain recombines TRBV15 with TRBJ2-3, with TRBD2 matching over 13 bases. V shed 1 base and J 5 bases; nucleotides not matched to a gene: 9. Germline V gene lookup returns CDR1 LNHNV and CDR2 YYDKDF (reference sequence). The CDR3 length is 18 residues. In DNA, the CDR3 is TGTGCCACCAGCAGAGGAGGGAGGACTAGCGGGGGACGAGATACGCAGTATTTT. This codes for CATSRGGRTSGGRDTQYF.

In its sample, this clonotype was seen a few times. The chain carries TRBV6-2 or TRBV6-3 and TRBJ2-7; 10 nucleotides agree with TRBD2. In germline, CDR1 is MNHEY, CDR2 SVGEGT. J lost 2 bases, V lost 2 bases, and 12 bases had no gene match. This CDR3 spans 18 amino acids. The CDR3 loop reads CASSYHRASGGHAYEQYF. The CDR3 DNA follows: TGTGCCAGCAGTTACCATCGGGCTAGCGGGGGCCATGCCTACGAGCAGTACTTC.

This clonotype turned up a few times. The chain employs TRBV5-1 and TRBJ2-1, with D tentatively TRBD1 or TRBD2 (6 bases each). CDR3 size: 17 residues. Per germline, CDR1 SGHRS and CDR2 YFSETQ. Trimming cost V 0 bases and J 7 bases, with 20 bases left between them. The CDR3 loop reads CASSLGAYGGVGNEQFF. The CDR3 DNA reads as TGCGCCAGCAGCTTGGGGGCCTACGGGGGCGTCGGGAATGAGCAGTTCTTC. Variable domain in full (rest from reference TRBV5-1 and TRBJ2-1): KAGVTQTPRYLIKTRGQQVTLSCSPISGHRSVSWYQQTPGQGLQFLFEYFSETQRNKGNFPGRFSGRQFSNSRSEMNVSTLELGDSALYLCASSLGAYGGVGNEQFFGPGTRLTVL.

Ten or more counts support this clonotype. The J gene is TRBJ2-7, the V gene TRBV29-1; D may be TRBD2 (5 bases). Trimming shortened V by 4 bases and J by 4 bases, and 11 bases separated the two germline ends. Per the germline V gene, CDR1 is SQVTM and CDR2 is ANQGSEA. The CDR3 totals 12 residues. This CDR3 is CSVVRTGYEQYF. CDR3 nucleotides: TGCAGCGTTGTGAGGACGGGGTACGAGCAGTACTTC.

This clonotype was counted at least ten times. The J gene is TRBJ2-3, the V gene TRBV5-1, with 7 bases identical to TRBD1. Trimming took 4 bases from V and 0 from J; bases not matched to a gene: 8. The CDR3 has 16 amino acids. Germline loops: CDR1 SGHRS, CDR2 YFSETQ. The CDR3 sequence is CASSLGTASSTDTQYF. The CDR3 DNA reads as TGCGCCAGCAGCCTGGGGACAGCCTCTAGCACAGATACGCAGTATTTT. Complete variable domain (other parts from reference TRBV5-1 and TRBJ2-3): KAGVTQTPRYLIKTRGQQVTLSCSPISGHRSVSWYQQTPGQGLQFLFEYFSETQRNKGNFPGRFSGRQFSNSRSEMNVSTLELGDSALYLCASSLGTASSTDTQYFGPGTRLTVL.

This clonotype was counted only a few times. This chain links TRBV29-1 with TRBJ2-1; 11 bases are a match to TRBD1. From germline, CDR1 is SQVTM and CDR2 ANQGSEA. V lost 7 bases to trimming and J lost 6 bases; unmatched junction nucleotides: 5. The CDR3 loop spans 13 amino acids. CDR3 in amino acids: CSAAGQGVNEQFF. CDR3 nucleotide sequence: TGCAGCGCGGCGGGACAGGGGGTCAATGAGCAGTTCTTC.

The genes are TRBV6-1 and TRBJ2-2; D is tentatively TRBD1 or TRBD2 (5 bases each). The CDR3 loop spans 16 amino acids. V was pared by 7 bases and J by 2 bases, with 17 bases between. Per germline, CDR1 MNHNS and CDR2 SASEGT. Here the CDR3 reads CASNLMGTYNTGELFF. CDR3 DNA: TGTGCCAGCAATCTCATGGGGACGTATAACACCGGGGAGCTGTTTTTT.

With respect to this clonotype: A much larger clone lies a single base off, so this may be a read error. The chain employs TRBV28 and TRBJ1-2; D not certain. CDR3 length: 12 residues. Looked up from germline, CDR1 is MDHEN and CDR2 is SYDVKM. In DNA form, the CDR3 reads TGTGCCTGCAGTTCCCAAAACTATGGCTACACCTTC. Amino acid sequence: CACSSQNYGYTF.

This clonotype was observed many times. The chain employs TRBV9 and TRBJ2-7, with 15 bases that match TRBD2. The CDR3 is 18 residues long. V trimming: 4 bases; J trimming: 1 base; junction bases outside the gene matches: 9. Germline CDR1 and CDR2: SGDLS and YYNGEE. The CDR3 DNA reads TGTGCCAGCAGCCCCCGGACTAGCGGGAGGGACAGGTCCTACGAGCAGTACTTC. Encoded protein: CASSPRTSGRDRSYEQYF.

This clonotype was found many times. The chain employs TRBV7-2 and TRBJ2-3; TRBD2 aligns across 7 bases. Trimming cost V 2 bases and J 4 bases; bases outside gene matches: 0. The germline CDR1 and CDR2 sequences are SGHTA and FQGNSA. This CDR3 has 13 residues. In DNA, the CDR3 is TGTGCCAGCAGCTTAAGCGGGGCAGATACGCAGTATTTT. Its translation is CASSLSGADTQYF.

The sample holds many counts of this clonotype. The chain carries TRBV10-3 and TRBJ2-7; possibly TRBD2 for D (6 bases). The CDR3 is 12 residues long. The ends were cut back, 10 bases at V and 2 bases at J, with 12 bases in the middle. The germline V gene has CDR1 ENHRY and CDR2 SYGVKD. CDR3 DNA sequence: TGTGCCACGGCTAGCGCTGCCTACGAGCAGTACTTC. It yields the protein CATASAAYEQYF.

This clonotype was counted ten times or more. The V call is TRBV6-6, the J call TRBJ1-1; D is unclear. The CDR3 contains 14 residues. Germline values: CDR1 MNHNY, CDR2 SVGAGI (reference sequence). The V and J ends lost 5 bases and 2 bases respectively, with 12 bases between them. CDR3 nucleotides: TGTGCCAGCAGTCATTCGACACCAAACACTGAAGCTTTCTTT. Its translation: CASSHSTPNTEAFF.

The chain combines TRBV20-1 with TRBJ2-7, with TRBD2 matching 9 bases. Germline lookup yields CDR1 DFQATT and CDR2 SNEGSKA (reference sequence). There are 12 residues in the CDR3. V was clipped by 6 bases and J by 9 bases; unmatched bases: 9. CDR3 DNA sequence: TGCAGTGCAGGACTAGCGCCCGGCGGGCAGTACTTC. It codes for CSAGLAPGGQYF.

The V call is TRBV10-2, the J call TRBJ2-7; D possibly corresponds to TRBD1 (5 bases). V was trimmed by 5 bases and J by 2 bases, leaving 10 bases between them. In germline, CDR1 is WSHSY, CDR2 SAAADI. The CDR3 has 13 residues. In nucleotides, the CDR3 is TGCGCCAGCAGTTCAGGGCTCGCCTACGAGCAGTACTTC. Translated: CASSSGLAYEQYF.

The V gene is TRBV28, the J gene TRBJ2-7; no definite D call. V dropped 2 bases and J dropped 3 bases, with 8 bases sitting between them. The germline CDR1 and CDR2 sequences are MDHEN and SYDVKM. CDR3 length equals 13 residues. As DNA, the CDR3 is TGTGCCAGCAGTTTAGTTCTCCACTACGAGCAGTACTTC. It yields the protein CASSLVLHYEQYF.

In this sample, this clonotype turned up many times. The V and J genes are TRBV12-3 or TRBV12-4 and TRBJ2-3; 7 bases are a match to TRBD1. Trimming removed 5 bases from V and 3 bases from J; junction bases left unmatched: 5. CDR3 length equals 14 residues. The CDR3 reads CASSPRQGTDTQYF. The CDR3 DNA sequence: TGTGCCAGCAGTCCGCGACAGGGTACAGATACGCAGTATTTT.